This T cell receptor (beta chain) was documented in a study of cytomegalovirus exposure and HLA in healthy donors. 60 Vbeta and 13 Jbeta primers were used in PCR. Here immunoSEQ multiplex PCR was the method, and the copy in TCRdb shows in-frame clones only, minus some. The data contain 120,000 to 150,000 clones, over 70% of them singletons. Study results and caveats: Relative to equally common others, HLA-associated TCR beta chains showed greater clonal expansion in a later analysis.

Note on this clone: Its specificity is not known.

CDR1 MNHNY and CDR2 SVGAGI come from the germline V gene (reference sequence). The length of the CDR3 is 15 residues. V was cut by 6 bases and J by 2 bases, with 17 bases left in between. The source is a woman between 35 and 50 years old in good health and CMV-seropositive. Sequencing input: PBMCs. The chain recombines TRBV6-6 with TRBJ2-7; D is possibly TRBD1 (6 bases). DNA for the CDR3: TGTGCCAGCAGCCACCGGGACACAACAACCTACGAGCAGTACTTC. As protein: CASSHRDTTTYEQYF.